This entry features one TCR beta chain sequence. Repertoires were generated with immunoSEQ multiplex PCR, while TCRdb's copy carries only in-frame clones and drops some. The sample has about 150,000 clones, under 95% seen once; the top ten hold just over 0.3%. This sample stems from a study of OX40 agonist ivuxolimab in advanced cancers. Study summary: The drug used for patients, ivuxolimab, was an agonistic anti-OX40 (CD134) antibody.

The CDR3 runs 14 residues. The ends lost 6 bases at V and 5 bases at J; junction bases unmatched: 9. The germline V gene encodes CDR1 MNHEY and CDR2 SVGAGI. The origin of this receptor is an adult with an advanced solid tumor such as melanoma, head and neck, liver or kidney cancer. The chain employs TRBV6-5 and TRBJ1-1; 7 nucleotides agree with TRBD1. The sequenced sample was CD4+ or CD8+ T cells sorted from blood, obtained in a trial of the OX40 agonist ivuxolimab. CDR3 sequence reads: CASRMDRRPTEAFF. The CDR3 DNA reads as TGTGCCAGCAGAATGGACAGGAGACCTACTGAAGCTTTCTTT.